The present entry profiles one T cell receptor beta chain with its context. Its target is not known. An end of the junction does not agree with germline; a read error may underlie this. The sample, approximately 10 milliliters of peripheral blood, was drawn from each donor. At least 6 million PBMCs were isolated per sample. A sample-barcoded 5' primer and a J-beta primer mix were used in a second PCR of roughly 7 to 11 cycles. TCRdb re-called the 5' RACE reads with MiXCR, one entry per CDR3 protein. The data show roughly 800,000 distinct CDR3 sequences, roughly 53% seen once. Looked up from germline, CDR1 is SGHRS and CDR2 is YFSETQ. CDR3 length equals 13 residues. These data belong to a study of blood T cells in healthy people across ages. Regarding the study as a whole: Roughly linearly, TCR beta diversity per million T cells fell as age increased.

The chain joins TRBV5-1 to TRBJ2-1; D is possibly TRBD1 (5 bases). The source is a man older than 75 in good health. Sequences were obtained from blood. In DNA form, the CDR3 reads TGCGCCAGCAGCCCGGTAAGGGGCAATGAGCGGTTCTTC. Translated, it gives CASSPVRGNERFF.